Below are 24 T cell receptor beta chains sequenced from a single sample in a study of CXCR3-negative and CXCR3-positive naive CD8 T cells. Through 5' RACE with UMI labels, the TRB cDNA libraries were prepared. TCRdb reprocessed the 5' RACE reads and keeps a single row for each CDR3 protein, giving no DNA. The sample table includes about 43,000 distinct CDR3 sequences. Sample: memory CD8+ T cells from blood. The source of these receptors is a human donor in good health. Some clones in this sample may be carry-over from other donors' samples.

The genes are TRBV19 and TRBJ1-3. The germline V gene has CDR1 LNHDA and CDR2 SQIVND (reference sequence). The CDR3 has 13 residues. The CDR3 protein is CASSMGLGNTIYF.

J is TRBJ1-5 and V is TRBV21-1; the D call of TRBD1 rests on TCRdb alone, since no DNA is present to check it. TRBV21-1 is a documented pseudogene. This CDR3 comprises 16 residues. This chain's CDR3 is CAVGDRDGRSNQPQHF.

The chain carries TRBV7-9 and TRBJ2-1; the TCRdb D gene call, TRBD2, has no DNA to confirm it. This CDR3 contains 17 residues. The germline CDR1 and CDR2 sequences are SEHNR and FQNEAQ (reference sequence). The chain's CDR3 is CASSPPNGLAGVDEQFF.

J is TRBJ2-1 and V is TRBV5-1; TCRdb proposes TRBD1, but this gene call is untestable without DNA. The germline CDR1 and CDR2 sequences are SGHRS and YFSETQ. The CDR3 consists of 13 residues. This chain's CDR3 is CASRWGSNNEQFF.

The CDR3 here is CASSKEADPPDREQFF. This chain connects TRBV21-1 to TRBJ2-1; TCRdb designates TRBD1, a call that cannot be tested without DNA. TRBV21-1 is deemed a pseudogene. This CDR3 region has 16 residues.

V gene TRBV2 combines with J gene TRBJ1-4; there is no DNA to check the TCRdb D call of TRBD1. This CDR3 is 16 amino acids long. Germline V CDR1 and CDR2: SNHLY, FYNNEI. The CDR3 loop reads CASTGPPGQGDEKLFF. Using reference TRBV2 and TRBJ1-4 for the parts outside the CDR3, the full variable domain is EPEVTQTPSHQVTQMGQEVILRCVPISNHLYFYWYRQILGQKVEFLVSFYNNEISEKSEIFDDQFSVERPDGSNFTLKIRSTKLEDSAMYFCASTGPPGQGDEKLFFGSGTQLSVL.

The CDR3 protein is CASSPGTSIYNEQFF. The chain combines TRBV12-3 or TRBV12-4 with TRBJ2-1; TCRdb selects TRBD2, and the lack of DNA leaves this call unchecked. The CDR3 is 15 amino acids.

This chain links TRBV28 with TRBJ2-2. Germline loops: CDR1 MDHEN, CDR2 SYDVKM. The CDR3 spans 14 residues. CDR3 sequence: CASSFTRNTGELFF. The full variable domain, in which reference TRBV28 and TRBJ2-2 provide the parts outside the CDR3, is DVKVTQSSRYLVKRTGEKVFLECVQDMDHENMFWYRQDPGLGLRLIYFSYDVKMKEKGDIPEGYSVSREKKERFSLILESASTNQTSMYLCASSFTRNTGELFFGEGSRLTVL.

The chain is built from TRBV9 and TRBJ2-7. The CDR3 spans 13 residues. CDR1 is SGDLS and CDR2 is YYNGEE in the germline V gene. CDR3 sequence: CASSVDFGYEKYF. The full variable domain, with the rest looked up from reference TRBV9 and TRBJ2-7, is DSGVTQTPKHLITATGQRVTLRCSPRSGDLSVYWYQQSLDQGLQFLIQYYNGEERAKGNILERFSAQQFPDLHSELNLSSLELGDSALYFCASSVDFGYEKYFGPGTRLTVT.

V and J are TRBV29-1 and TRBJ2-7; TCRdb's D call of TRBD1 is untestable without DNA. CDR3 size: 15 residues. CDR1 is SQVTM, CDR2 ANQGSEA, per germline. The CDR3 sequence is CSVGSGTGGPNEQYF.

The CDR3 is CASSQSLNEQFF. The chain uses TRBV6-5 and TRBJ2-1. This CDR3 spans 12 amino acids. Germline CDR1 and CDR2: MNHEY and SVGAGI.

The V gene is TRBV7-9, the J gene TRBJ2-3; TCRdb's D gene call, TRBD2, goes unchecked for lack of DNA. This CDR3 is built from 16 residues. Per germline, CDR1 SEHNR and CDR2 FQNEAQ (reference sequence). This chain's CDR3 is CASSYYLGLSADTQYF.

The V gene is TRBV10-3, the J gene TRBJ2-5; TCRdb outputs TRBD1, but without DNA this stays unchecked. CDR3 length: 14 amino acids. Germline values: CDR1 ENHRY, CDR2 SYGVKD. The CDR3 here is CAIASPIGGETQYF.

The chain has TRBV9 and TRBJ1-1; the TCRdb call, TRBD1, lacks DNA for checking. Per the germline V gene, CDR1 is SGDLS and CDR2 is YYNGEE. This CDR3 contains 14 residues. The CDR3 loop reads CASSSWDRNTEAFF.

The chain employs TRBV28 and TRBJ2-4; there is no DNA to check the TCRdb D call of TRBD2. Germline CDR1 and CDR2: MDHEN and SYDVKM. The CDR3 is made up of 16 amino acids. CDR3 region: CASSLSVGGDRVIQYF.

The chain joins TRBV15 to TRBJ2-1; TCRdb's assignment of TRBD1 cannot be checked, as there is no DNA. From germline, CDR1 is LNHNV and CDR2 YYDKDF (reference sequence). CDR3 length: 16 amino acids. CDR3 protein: CATSRDFGGGSDEQFF. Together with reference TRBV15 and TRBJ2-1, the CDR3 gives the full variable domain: DAMVIQNPRYQVTQFGKPVTLSCSQTLNHNVMYWYQQKSSQAPKLLFHYYDKDFNNEADTPDNFQSRRPNTSFCFLDIRSPGLGDTAMYLCATSRDFGGGSDEQFFGPGTRLTVL.

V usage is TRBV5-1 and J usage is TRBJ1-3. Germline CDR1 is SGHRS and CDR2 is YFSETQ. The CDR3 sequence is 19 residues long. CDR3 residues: CASGFLDESGSSSGNTIYF.

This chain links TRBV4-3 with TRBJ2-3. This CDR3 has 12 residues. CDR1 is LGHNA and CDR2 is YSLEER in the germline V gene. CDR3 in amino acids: CASSQDRDTQYF.

The CDR3 is CASTNGMCTEAFF. This rearrangement joins TRBV7-9 to TRBJ1-1. The CDR3 is 13 amino acids. Germline loops: CDR1 SEHNR, CDR2 FQNEAQ (reference sequence).

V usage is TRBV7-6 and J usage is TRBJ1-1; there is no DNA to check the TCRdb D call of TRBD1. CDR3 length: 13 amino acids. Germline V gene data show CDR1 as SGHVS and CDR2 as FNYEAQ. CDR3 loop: CASSTGENTEAFF.

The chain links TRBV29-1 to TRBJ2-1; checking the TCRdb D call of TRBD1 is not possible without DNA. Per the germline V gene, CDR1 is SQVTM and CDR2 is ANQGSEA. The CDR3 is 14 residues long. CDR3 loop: CSVSVPPYNREQFF.

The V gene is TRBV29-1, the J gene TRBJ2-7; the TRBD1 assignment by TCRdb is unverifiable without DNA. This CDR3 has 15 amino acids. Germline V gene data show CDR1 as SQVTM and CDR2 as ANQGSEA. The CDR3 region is CSVEAPTGDPYEQYF.

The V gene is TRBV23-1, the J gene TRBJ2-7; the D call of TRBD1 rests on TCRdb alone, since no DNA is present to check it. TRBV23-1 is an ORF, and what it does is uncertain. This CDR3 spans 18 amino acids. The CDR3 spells CASSSHPPGEGQALEQYF.

The CDR3 spells CASSLEGETYEQYF. The gene calls are TRBV5-1 and TRBJ2-7; TCRdb's assignment of TRBD1 cannot be checked, as there is no DNA. The CDR3 is 14 amino acids. Germline-derived CDR1 and CDR2 are SGHRS and YFSETQ.